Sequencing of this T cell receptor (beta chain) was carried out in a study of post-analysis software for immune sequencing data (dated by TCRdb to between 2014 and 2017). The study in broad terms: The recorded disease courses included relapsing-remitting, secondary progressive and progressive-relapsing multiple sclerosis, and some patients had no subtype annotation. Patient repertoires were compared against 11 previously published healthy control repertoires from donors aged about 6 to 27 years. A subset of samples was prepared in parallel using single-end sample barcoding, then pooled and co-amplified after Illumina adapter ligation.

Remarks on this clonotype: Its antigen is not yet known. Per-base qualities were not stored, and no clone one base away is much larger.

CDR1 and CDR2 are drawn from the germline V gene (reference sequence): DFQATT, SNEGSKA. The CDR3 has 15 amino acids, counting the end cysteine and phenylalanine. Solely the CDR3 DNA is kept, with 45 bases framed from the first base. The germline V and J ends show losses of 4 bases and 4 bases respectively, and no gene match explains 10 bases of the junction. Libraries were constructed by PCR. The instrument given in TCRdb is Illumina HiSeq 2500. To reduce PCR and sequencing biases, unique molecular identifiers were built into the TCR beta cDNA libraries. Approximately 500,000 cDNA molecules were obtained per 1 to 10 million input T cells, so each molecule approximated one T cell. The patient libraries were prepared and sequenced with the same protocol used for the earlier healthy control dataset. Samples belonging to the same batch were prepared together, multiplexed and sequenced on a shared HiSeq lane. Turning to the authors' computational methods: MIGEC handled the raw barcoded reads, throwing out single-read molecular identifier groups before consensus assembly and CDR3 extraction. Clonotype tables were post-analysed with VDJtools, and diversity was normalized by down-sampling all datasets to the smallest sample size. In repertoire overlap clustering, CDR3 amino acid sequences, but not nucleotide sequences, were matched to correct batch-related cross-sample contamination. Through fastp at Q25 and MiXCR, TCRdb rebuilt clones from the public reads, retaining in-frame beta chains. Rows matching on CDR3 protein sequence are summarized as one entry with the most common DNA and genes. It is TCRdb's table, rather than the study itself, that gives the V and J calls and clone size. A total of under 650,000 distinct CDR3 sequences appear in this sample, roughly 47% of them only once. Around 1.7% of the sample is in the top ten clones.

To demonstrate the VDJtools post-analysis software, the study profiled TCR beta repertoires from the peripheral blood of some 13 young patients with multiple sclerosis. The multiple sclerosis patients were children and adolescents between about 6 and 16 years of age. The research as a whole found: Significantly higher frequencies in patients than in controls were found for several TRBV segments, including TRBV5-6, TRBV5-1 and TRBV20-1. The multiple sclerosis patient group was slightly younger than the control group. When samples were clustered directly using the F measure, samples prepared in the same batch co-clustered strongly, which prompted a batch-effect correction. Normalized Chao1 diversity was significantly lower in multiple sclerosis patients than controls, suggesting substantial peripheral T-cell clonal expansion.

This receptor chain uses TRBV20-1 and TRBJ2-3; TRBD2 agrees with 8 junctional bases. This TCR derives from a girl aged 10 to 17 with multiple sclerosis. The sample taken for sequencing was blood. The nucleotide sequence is TGCAGTGCTAAGTACAGCGGGGGTTTGGCAGATACGCAGTATTTT. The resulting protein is CSAKYSGGLADTQYF.